Listed below are T cell receptor beta chains from one sample, sequenced in a study of cytomegalovirus exposure and HLA in healthy donors. Assay used: immunoSEQ multiplex PCR; TCRdb lists only in-frame clones, some missing. The table lists over 55,000 clones, approximately 90% of them singletons. The sequencing input was PBMCs. Source of these receptors: a woman aged 25 to 39 in good health and CMV-seropositive. The CDR3 runs from the conserved cysteine through the conserved F or W. D genes are given only for firm matches. Rows may omit the clone size; those that give it use once, few, many or a size class.

CDR3nt	CDR3aa	j_gene	len	abundance	v_gene	d_gene
TGTGCCACCAGCAGACCGGGACAGGGGGCTGGAGGTAACTATGGCTACACCTTC	CATSRPGQGAGGNYGYTF	TRBJ1-2	18	.	TRBV15	TRBD1
TGCAGCGTGGGGGGAGTTTTCTTGGTCGAGCAGTACTTC	CSVGGVFLVEQYF	TRBJ2-7	13	.	TRBV29-1	.
TGTGCCAGCAGAACAAGGGGTTACTACGAGCAGTACTTC	CASRTRGYYEQYF	TRBJ2-7	13	once	TRBV27	.
TGTGCCAGCAGTTTGCGTCCCCGCGGATACAATGAGCAGTTCTTC	CASSLRPRGYNEQFF	TRBJ2-1	15	.	TRBV27	.
TGTGCCAGCAGGCTGTTAGCGGGAGGGGGAATCACCGGGGAGCTGTTTTTT	CASRLLAGGGITGELFF	TRBJ2-2	17	.	TRBV5-6	TRBD2
TGTGCCAGCAGACGCGGACAGGGGATTGCTGGGGAGACCCAGTACTTC	CASRRGQGIAGETQYF	TRBJ2-5	16	few	TRBV6-6	TRBD1
TGCGCCAGCAGCCACCGGACTAGCGGGAGAAACGAGCAGTACTTC	CASSHRTSGRNEQYF	TRBJ2-7	15	.	TRBV4-1	TRBD2
TGTGCCAGCAGCTCGACAGGGGGAGGCTATGGCTACACCTTC	CASSSTGGGYGYTF	TRBJ1-2	14	once	TRBV7-2	TRBD1
TGCGCCAGCAGCCAAGATGCGACAGTGAAAATCTACGAGCAGTACTTC	CASSQDATVKIYEQYF	TRBJ2-7	16	.	TRBV4-1	.
TGTGCCAGCAGCATCGGGGGAGCTTACGAGCAGTACTTC	CASSIGGAYEQYF	TRBJ2-7	13	.	TRBV28	.
TGTGCCAGCAGTTTGAGCGGGAGGGCCAGATATGGCTCCTACAATGAGCAGTTCTTC	CASSLSGRARYGSYNEQFF	TRBJ2-1	19	.	TRBV27	TRBD2
TGTGCCAGCAGTCGGACTAGCGGGAACATCAATGAGCAGTTCTTC	CASSRTSGNINEQFF	TRBJ2-1	15	once	TRBV2	TRBD2
TGTGCCAGCAGCCGGACTTACTACGAGCAGTACTTC	CASSRTYYEQYF	TRBJ2-7	12	once	TRBV14	.
TGTGCCAGCAAGGGGGGGACCAATAATTCACCCCTCCACTTT	CASKGGTNNSPLHF	TRBJ1-6	14	.	TRBV9	.
TGTGCCACCTCTGGGTGGCAGGGCGGCACCGGGGAGCTGTTTTTT	CATSGWQGGTGELFF	TRBJ2-2	15	few	TRBV6-5	.
TGTGCCAGCAGTTTAGCGGGACTCAGCTCCTACAATGAGCAGTTCTTC	CASSLAGLSSYNEQFF	TRBJ2-1	16	.	TRBV6-5	TRBD2
TGCGCCAGCAGCCCCCGGACTAGCGGTATCAATGAGCAGTTCTTC	CASSPRTSGINEQFF	TRBJ2-1	15	.	TRBV4-1	TRBD2
TGTGCCAGCAGTCGTTCCAGAGGGGGCCCAAGAGCTTTCTTT	CASSRSRGGPRAFF	TRBJ1-1	14	few	TRBV6-5	TRBD1
TGCGCCAGCAGTCACCAGGACAGGGGGCTTCAGCCCCAGCATTTT	CASSHQDRGLQPQHF	TRBJ1-5	15	.	TRBV23-1	TRBD1
TGCGCCAGCAGGGACAGGAGGGGTTATAATAATGAAAAACTGTTTTTT	CASRDRRGYNNEKLFF	TRBJ1-4	16	.	TRBV10-1	TRBD1
TGTGCCAGTAGTTCGCCAGGGAGGGGCTACACCTTC	CASSSPGRGYTF	TRBJ1-2	12	.	TRBV19	.
TGTGCCAGCAGTCGAGTATGGACACCGGGACAGGGAGGTGGCCACACCTTC	CASSRVWTPGQGGGHTF	TRBJ1-2	17	.	TRBV28	TRBD1
TGTGCCAGCAGTGAAGGGCGAGATGCCGGGGCCAACGTCCTGACTTTC	CASSEGRDAGANVLTF	TRBJ2-6	16	.	TRBV25-1	.
TGTGCCAGCAGCGATGGACTAGCGGCTTACAATGAGCAGTTCTTC	CASSDGLAAYNEQFF	TRBJ2-1	15	.	TRBV2	TRBD2
TGCGCCAGCAGTAGCGGGAGAAGAGATACGCAGTATTTT	CASSSGRRDTQYF	TRBJ2-3	13	.	TRBV5-1	TRBD2
TGTGCCAGCAGGCTCCAGGGGGCGCTTAATCAGCCCCAGCATTTT	CASRLQGALNQPQHF	TRBJ1-5	15	.	TRBV2	TRBD1
TGTGCCAGCAGTTACGGTCCTAGCGGATCCTACGAGCAGTACTTC	CASSYGPSGSYEQYF	TRBJ2-7	15	.	TRBV6-5	TRBD2
TGTGCCAGCACCCGGGGACAGGCCAGCGATTTT	CASTRGQASDF	TRBJ1-1	11	.	TRBV6-6	TRBD1
TGTGCCAGCGGCGGACTGCGCTCCTACAATGAGCAGTTCTTC	CASGGLRSYNEQFF	TRBJ2-1	14	.	TRBV6-1	.
TGTGCCAGTAGTATCATGATGGGTGCGGGACTAGCGGGAGTGAGTGAGCAGTTCTTC	CASSIMMGAGLAGVSEQFF	TRBJ2-1	19	.	TRBV19	TRBD2
TGTGCCATCAGTGAGTCCCAGGGCAATCAGCCCCAGCACTTT	CAISESQGNQPQHF	TRBJ1-5	14	.	TRBV10-3	.
TGCGCCAGCAGCTACCGGACAGGGTTGGAGACCCAGTACTTC	CASSYRTGLETQYF	TRBJ2-5	14	.	TRBV5-1	TRBD1
TGTGCCAGCAGTCGACTAGCGTCGGGTACAGATACGCAGTATTTT	CASSRLASGTDTQYF	TRBJ2-3	15	.	TRBV2	TRBD2
TGTGCCTGGAGTGTACGGGGATATGGCTACACCTTC	CAWSVRGYGYTF	TRBJ1-2	12	once	TRBV30	.
TGTGCCAGCAGCTTAGAAATTTTGGGACAGAACTACGAGCAGTACTTC	CASSLEILGQNYEQYF	TRBJ2-7	16	once	TRBV11-3	TRBD1
TGTGCCTGGAAAGTAGCGGAGGAGCAGTACTTC	CAWKVAEEQYF	TRBJ2-5	11	.	TRBV30	.
TGCAGTGCCACAGGGGACTACGAGCAGTACTTC	CSATGDYEQYF	TRBJ2-7	11	.	TRBV20-1	TRBD1
TGTGCCAGTAGTTCGAAACAGGTGCGGAACACTGAAGCTTTCTTT	CASSSKQVRNTEAFF	TRBJ1-1	15	.	TRBV19	.
TGTGCCAGCAGCTTCAATCAGCGGGAGCAGTTCTTC	CASSFNQREQFF	TRBJ2-1	12	.	TRBV5-6	.
TGCGCCAGCAGCTTGTCAGGTATGAACACTGAAGCTTTCTTT	CASSLSGMNTEAFF	TRBJ1-1	14	.	TRBV5-1	.
TGTGCCAGCAGTTCGATTCGAGACACCAGGTCCACTGAAGCTTTCTTT	CASSSIRDTRSTEAFF	TRBJ1-1	16	few	TRBV6-5	.
TGTGCCAGCAGCAGCACGGGACTAGCGGGAGAATACAGGCAGTATTTT	CASSSTGLAGEYRQYF	TRBJ2-3	16	.	TRBV7-2	TRBD2
TGTGCCAGCAGCCCGGGACAGAACAAAGAGACCCAGTACTTC	CASSPGQNKETQYF	TRBJ2-5	14	.	TRBV5-4	TRBD1
TGTGCCAGCAGTGATCTCAGGGTCTATGGCTACACCTTC	CASSDLRVYGYTF	TRBJ1-2	13	.	TRBV2	.
TGTGCCAGCAGTGCCCTCCCCCGGGATGAGCAGTTCTTC	CASSALPRDEQFF	TRBJ2-1	13	.	TRBV2	.
TGTGCCAGCAGTGCGGAGGGACTCCCCTTGGGCGGGGAGCTGTTTTTT	CASSAEGLPLGGELFF	TRBJ2-2	16	.	TRBV6-4	.
TGTGCCAGCAGCTTAACGGTACGGGGGAGAGGGTCCTACAATGAGCAGTTCTTC	CASSLTVRGRGSYNEQFF	TRBJ2-1	18	once	TRBV13	.
TGTGCCAGCAGTCCCCCATGGAACACTGAAGCTTTCTTT	CASSPPWNTEAFF	TRBJ1-1	13	once	TRBV28	.
TGTGCCAGCAGCCCCCCGGAAGCGTTGGAGACCCAGTACTTC	CASSPPEALETQYF	TRBJ2-5	14	.	TRBV7-9	.
TGCGCCAGCAGTGAGAGGCCAGGCTATACAGATACGCAGTATTTT	CASSERPGYTDTQYF	TRBJ2-3	15	.	TRBV10-1	.
TGTGCCAGCAGTGAGACTAGCGGGACCATGTACAATGAGCAGTTCTTC	CASSETSGTMYNEQFF	TRBJ2-1	16	.	TRBV2	TRBD2
TGTGCCAGCAGCTCAATTGGAGAGGAGCTGTTTTTT	CASSSIGEELFF	TRBJ2-2	12	.	TRBV5-4	.
TGCGCCAGCAGCCGGCTCCCACAGGACAGGAACACCGGGGAGCTGTTTTTT	CASSRLPQDRNTGELFF	TRBJ2-2	17	once	TRBV4-1	.
TGCGCCAGCAGCATTACCTTGATCGGGACAGGGGGCGGCGAGCAGTACTTC	CASSITLIGTGGGEQYF	TRBJ2-7	17	.	TRBV5-1	TRBD1